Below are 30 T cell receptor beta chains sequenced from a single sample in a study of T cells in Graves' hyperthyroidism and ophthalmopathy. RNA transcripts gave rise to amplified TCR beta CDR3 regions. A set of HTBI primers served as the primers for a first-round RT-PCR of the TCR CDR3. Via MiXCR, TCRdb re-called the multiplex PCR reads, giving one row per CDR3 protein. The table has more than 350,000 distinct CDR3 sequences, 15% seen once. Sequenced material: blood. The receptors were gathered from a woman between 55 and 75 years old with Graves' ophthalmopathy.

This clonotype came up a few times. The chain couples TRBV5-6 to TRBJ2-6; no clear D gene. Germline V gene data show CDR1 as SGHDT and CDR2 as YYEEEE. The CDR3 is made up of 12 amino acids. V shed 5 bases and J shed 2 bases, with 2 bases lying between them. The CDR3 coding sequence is TGTGCCAGCAGAGCTGGGGCCAACGTCCTGACTTTC. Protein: CASRAGANVLTF.

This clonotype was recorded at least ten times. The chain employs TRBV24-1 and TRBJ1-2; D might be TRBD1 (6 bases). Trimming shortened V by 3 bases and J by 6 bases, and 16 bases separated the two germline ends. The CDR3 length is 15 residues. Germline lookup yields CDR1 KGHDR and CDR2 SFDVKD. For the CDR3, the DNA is TGTGCCACCAGTGATCCCGGTACGAGGGGGGATGGCTACACCTTC. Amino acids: CATSDPGTRGDGYTF.

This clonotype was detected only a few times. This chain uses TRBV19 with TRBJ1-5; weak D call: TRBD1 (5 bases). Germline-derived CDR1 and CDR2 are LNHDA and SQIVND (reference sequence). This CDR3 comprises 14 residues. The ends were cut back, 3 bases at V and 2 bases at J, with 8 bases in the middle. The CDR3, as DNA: TGTGCCAGTAGTATGGGGCAGGGCAATCAGCCCCAGCATTTT. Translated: CASSMGQGNQPQHF.

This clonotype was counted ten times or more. CDR3 in DNA: TGTGCCAGCAGTGCAGGGACCGACATTCACACTGAAGCTTTCTTT. Translation gives CASSAGTDIHTEAFF. This chain uses TRBV6-1 with TRBJ1-1; a possible D gene is TRBD1 (5 bases). CDR1 MNHNS and CDR2 SASEGT come from the germline V gene. V lost 4 bases to trimming and J lost 3 bases, with 15 bases between them. This CDR3 comprises 15 residues.

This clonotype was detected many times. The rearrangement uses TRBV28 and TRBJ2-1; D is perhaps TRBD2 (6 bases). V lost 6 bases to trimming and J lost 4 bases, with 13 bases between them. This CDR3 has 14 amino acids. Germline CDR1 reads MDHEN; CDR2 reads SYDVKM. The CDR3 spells CASSPLAMYNEQFF. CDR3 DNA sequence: TGTGCCAGCAGCCCCCTAGCGATGTACAATGAGCAGTTCTTC.

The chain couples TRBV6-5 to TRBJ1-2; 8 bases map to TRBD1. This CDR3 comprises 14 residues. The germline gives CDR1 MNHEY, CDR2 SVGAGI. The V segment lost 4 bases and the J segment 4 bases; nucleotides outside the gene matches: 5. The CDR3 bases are TGTGCCAGCAGTTCTCGGACAGGGAGCTATGGCTACACCTTC. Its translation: CASSSRTGSYGYTF.

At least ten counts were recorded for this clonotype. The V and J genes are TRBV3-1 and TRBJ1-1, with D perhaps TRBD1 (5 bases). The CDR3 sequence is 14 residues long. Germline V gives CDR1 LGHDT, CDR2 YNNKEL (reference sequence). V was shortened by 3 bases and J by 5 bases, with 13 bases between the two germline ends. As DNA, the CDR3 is TGTGCCAGCAGCCAGCAAGGTCGGGGGACTGAAGCTTTCTTT. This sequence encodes CASSQQGRGTEAFF.

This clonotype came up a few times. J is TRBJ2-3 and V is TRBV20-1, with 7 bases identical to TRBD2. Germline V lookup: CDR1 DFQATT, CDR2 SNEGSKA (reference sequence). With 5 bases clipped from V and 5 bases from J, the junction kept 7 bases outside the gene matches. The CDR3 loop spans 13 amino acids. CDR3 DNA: TGCAGTGCTCCGACTAGCAACGTAGATACGCAGTATTTT. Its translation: CSAPTSNVDTQYF.

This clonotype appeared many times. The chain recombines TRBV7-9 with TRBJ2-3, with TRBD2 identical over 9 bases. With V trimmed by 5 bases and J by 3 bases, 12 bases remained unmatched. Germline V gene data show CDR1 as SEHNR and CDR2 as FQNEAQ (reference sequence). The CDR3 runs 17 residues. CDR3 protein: CASSPRGAGGPTDTQYF. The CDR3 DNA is TGTGCCAGCAGCCCCCGAGGAGCGGGAGGACCTACAGATACGCAGTATTTT.

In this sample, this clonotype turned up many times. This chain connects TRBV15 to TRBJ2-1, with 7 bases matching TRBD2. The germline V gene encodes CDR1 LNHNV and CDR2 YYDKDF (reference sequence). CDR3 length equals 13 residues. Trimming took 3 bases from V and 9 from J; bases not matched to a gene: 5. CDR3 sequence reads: CATSRAGVGEQFF. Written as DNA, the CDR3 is TGTGCCACCAGCAGGGCGGGAGTGGGTGAGCAGTTCTTC.

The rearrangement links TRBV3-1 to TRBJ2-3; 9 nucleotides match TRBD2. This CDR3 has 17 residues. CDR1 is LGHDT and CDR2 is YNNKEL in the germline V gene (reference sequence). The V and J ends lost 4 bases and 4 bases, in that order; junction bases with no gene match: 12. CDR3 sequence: CASSPRVTAGGSDTQYF. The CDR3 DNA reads TGTGCCAGCAGCCCCCGGGTCACAGCGGGAGGTTCAGATACGCAGTATTTT.

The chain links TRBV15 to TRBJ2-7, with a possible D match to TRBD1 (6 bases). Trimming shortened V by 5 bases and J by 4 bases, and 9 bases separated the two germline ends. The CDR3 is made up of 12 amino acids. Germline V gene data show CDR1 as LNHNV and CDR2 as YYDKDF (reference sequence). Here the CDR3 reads CATSETGYEQYF. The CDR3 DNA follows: TGTGCCACCAGCGAAACAGGGTACGAGCAGTACTTC.

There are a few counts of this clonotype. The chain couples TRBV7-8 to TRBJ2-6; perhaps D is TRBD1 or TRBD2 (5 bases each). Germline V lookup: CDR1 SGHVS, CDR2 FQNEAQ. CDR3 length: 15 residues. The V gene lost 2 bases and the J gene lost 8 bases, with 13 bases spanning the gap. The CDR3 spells CASSLQGTGPNVLTF. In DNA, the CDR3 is TGTGCCAGCAGCTTACAGGGAACGGGGCCCAACGTCCTGACTTTC.

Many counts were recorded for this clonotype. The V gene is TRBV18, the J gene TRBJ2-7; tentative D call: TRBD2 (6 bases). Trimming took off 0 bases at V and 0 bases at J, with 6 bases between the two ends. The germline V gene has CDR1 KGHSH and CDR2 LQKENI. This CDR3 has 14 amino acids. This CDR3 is CASSPPGLSYEQYF. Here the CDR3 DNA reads TGTGCCAGCTCACCACCGGGACTCTCCTACGAGCAGTACTTC.

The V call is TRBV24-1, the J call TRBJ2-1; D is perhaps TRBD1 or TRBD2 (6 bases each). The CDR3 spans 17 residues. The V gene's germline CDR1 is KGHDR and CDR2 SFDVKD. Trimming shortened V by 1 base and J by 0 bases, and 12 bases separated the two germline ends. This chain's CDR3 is CATSDFRGGDSYNEQFF. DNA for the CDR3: TGTGCCACCAGTGATTTCAGGGGCGGGGACTCCTACAATGAGCAGTTCTTC.

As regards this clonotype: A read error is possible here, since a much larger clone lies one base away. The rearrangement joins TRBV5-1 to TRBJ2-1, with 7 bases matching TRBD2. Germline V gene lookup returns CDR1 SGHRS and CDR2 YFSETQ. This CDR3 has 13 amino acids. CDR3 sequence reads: CASQEEGGSERFF. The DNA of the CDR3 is TGCGCCAGCCAGGAGGAGGGAGGGTCTGAGCGGTTCTTC. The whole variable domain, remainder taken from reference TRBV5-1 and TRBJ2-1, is KAGVTQTPRYLIKTRGQQVTLSCSPISGHRSVSWYQQTPGQGLQFLFEYFSETQRNKGNFPGRFSGRQFSNSRSEMNVSTLELGDSALYLCASQEEGGSERFFGPGTRLTVL.

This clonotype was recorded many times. The CDR3: CASSAGLAGVREQYF. CDR3 DNA: TGTGCCAGCAGCGCGGGACTAGCGGGAGTACGGGAGCAGTACTTC. This chain connects TRBV9 to TRBJ2-7; 14 bases match TRBD2. Trimming cost V 3 bases and J 7 bases; bases outside gene matches: 6. Looked up from germline, CDR1 is SGDLS and CDR2 is YYNGEE. This CDR3 contains 15 residues.

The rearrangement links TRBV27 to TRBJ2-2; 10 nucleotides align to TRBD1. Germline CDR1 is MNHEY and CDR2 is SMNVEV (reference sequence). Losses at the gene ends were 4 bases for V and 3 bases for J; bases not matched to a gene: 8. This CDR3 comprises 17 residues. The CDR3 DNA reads TGTGCCAGCAGTTACCCCGGACAGGGGGGCGACACCGGGGAGCTGTTTTTT. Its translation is CASSYPGQGGDTGELFF.

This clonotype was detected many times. DNA of the CDR3: TGTGCCACCAGTGACGATAGCGGGAGTTCCTACAATGAGCAGTTCTTC. This encodes CATSDDSGSSYNEQFF. The V call is TRBV24-1, the J call TRBJ2-1; TRBD2 matches at 9 bases. Per the germline V gene, CDR1 is KGHDR and CDR2 is SFDVKD. This CDR3 is 16 amino acids long. The V segment lost 4 bases and the J segment 1 base; nucleotides outside the gene matches: 4.

The CDR3 spells CASSVGDRVSNEQFF. CDR3 coding DNA: TGTGCCAGCAGCGTAGGGGACAGGGTGTCGAATGAGCAGTTCTTC. The chain carries TRBV9 and TRBJ2-1; 9 bases align to TRBD1. The V gene end was trimmed by 0 bases and the J gene end by 7 bases; junction bases not matched to a gene: 5. The CDR3 loop spans 15 amino acids. Germline V gene data show CDR1 as SGDLS and CDR2 as YYNGEE. The full variable domain, with the rest looked up from reference TRBV9 and TRBJ2-1, is DSGVTQTPKHLITATGQRVTLRCSPRSGDLSVYWYQQSLDQGLQFLIQYYNGEERAKGNILERFSAQQFPDLHSELNLSSLELGDSALYFCASSVGDRVSNEQFFGPGTRLTVL.

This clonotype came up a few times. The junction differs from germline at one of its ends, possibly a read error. In DNA form, the CDR3 reads TGTGCCAGCAGAGGGACTAGCGGGCGTACCGGGGAGCCGTTTTTT. The encoded protein is CASRGTSGRTGEPFF. The genes are TRBV2 and TRBJ2-2, with 12 bases identical to TRBD2. CDR1 is SNHLY and CDR2 is FYNNEI in the germline V gene. The length of the CDR3 is 15 residues. The complete variable domain, with remaining parts taken from reference TRBV2 and TRBJ2-2, reads EPEVTQTPSHQVTQMGQEVILRCVPISNHLYFYWYRQILGQKVEFLVSFYNNEISEKSEIFDDQFSVERPDGSNFTLKIRSTKLEDSAMYFCASRGTSGRTGEPFFGEGSRLTVL.

The CDR3 loop reads CASSPGGPDRTPYEQYF. As DNA, the CDR3 is TGTGCCAGCAGCCCCGGGGGTCCGGACAGGACCCCCTACGAGCAGTACTTC. J is TRBJ2-7 and V is TRBV7-9; a possible D gene is TRBD1 (7 bases). The CDR3 runs 17 residues. V was cut by 5 bases and J by 2 bases, with 22 bases left in between. CDR1 is SEHNR, CDR2 FQNEAQ, per germline (reference sequence). Together with reference TRBV7-9 and TRBJ2-7, the CDR3 gives the full variable domain: DTGVSQNPRHKITKRGQNVTFRCDPISEHNRLYWYRQTLGQGPEFLTYFQNEAQLEKSRLLSDRFSAERPKGSFSTLEIQRTEQGDSAMYLCASSPGGPDRTPYEQYFGPGTRLTVT.

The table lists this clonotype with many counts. CDR3 residues: CASSFLGSGETEEQFF. Written as DNA, the CDR3 is TGTGCCAGCAGCTTCCTCGGGTCGGGAGAGACTGAAGAGCAGTTCTTC. V is TRBV12-3 or TRBV12-4 and J is TRBJ2-1; maybe TRBD2 (6 bases). The CDR3 covers 16 residues. With 6 bases removed from V and 10 bases from J, the gap between germline ends came to 25 bases.

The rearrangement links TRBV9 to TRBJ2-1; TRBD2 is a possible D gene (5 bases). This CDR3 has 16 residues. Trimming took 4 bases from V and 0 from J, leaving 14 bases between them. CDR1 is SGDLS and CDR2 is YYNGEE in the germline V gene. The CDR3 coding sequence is TGTGCCAGCAGCCCAAGGACTGGAAGCTCCTACAATGAGCAGTTCTTC. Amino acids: CASSPRTGSSYNEQFF.

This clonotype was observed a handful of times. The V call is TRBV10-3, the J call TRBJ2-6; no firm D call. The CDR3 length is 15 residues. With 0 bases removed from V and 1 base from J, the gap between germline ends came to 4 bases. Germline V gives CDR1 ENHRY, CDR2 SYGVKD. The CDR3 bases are TGTGCCATCAGTGAGTCCGGGTCTGGGGCCAACGTCCTGACTTTC. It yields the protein CAISESGSGANVLTF.

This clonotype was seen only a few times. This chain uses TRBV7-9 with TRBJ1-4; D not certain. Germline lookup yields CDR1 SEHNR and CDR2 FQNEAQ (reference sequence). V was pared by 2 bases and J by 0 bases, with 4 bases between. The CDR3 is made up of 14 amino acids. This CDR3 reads CASSLRATNEKLFF. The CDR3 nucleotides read TGTGCCAGCAGCTTAAGGGCAACTAATGAAAAACTGTTTTTT.

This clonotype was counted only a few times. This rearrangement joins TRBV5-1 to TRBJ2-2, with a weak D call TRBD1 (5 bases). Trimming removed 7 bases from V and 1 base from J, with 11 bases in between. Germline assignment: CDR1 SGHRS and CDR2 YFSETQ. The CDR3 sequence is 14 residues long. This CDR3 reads CASGRQRNTGELFF. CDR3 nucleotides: TGCGCCAGCGGCCGACAGAGGAACACCGGGGAGCTGTTTTTT. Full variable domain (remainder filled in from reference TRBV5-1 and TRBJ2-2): KAGVTQTPRYLIKTRGQQVTLSCSPISGHRSVSWYQQTPGQGLQFLFEYFSETQRNKGNFPGRFSGRQFSNSRSEMNVSTLELGDSALYLCASGRQRNTGELFFGEGSRLTVL.

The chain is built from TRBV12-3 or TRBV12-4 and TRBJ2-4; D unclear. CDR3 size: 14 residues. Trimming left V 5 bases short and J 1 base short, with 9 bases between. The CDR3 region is CASSRSPAKNIQYF. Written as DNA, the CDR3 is TGTGCCAGCAGTCGTTCCCCTGCCAAAAACATTCAGTACTTC.

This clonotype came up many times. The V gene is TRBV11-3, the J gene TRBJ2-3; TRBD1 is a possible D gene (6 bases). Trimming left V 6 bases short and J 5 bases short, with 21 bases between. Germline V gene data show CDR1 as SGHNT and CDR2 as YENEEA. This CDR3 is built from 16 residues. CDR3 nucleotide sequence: TGTGCCAGCAGTCCAGGGGTAGCGAGGCCTCAAGATACGCAGTATTTT. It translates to CASSPGVARPQDTQYF.

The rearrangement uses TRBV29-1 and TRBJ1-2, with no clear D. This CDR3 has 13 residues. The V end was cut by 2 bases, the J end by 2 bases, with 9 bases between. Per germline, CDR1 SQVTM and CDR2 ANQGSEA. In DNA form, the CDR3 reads TGCAGCGTTGAAAGCAATTACAACTATGGCTACACCTTC. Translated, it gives CSVESNYNYGYTF.